The 3 T cell receptor beta chains reported below all come from one sample, sequenced in a study of blood T cells in healthy people across ages. Together with a sample-barcoded 5' primer, a J-beta primer mix was included in a second PCR lasting about 6 to 11 cycles. TCRdb itself ran the 5' RACE reads through MiXCR, one entry per CDR3 protein. The sample contains 980,000 or so distinct CDR3 sequences, approximately 49% of which appear only once. The material sequenced was blood. Source of these receptors: a man aged 25 to 40 in good health.

This rearrangement joins TRBV28 to TRBJ2-1; D gene unclear. The germline V gene encodes CDR1 MDHEN and CDR2 SYDVKM. CDR3 length equals 12 residues. V was shortened by 4 bases and J by 9 bases, with 10 bases between the two germline ends. CDR3 coding DNA: TGTGCCAGCAGTTCTCCAGGTGGTGAGCAGTTCTTC. Protein sequence: CASSSPGGEQFF.

The chain links TRBV6-1 to TRBJ2-7, with D unclear. Germline V gives CDR1 MNHNS, CDR2 SASEGT. The ends were cut back, 6 bases at V and 4 bases at J, with 10 bases in the middle. CDR3 length: 12 amino acids. CDR3 residues: CASSTSKYEQYF. The DNA for the CDR3 is TGTGCCAGCAGCACCTCTAAATACGAGCAGTACTTC.

This clonotype was seen a few times. V usage is TRBV9 and J usage is TRBJ2-3; D gene unclear. From germline, CDR1 is SGDLS and CDR2 YYNGEE. CDR3 length: 12 residues. V dropped 2 bases and J dropped 6 bases, with 7 bases sitting between them. This CDR3 reads CASSVDGDTQYF. The CDR3 region has the DNA TGTGCCAGCAGCGTCGACGGGGATACGCAGTATTTT. Full variable domain (outside the CDR3, taken from reference TRBV9 and TRBJ2-3): DSGVTQTPKHLITATGQRVTLRCSPRSGDLSVYWYQQSLDQGLQFLIQYYNGEERAKGNILERFSAQQFPDLHSELNLSSLELGDSALYFCASSVDGDTQYFGPGTRLTVL.